This T cell receptor (beta chain) was identified during a study of blood T cells in healthy people across ages. This clonotype was found a few times. Its target is not known. The V end was cut by 0 bases, the J end by 7 bases, with 6 bases between. Looked up from germline, CDR1 is SGDLS and CDR2 is YYNGEE. This CDR3 has 12 residues. Then a second PCR, running about 6 to 12 cycles, was carried out with a sample-barcoded 5' primer and a J-beta primer mix. Via MiXCR, TCRdb re-called the 5' RACE reads, giving one row per CDR3 protein. Of 1,500,000 or so distinct CDR3 sequences in the sample, about 45% were seen once. Study-wide results and caveats: A roughly linear age-dependent decrease characterized TCR beta diversity per million T cells. TCR beta diversity correlated strongly with naive T cell percentage. More naive CD4+ cells and higher diversity marked long-lived donors relative to aged donors.

Isolated per sample were at least 7 million PBMCs. The chain links TRBV9 to TRBJ2-3, with D unclear. Sequenced input: blood. The receptor's source is a woman in her late teens or twenties in good health. CDR3 sequence: CASSVGQHTQYF. CDR3 nucleotide sequence: TGTGCCAGCAGCGTAGGTCAGCATACGCAGTATTTT.